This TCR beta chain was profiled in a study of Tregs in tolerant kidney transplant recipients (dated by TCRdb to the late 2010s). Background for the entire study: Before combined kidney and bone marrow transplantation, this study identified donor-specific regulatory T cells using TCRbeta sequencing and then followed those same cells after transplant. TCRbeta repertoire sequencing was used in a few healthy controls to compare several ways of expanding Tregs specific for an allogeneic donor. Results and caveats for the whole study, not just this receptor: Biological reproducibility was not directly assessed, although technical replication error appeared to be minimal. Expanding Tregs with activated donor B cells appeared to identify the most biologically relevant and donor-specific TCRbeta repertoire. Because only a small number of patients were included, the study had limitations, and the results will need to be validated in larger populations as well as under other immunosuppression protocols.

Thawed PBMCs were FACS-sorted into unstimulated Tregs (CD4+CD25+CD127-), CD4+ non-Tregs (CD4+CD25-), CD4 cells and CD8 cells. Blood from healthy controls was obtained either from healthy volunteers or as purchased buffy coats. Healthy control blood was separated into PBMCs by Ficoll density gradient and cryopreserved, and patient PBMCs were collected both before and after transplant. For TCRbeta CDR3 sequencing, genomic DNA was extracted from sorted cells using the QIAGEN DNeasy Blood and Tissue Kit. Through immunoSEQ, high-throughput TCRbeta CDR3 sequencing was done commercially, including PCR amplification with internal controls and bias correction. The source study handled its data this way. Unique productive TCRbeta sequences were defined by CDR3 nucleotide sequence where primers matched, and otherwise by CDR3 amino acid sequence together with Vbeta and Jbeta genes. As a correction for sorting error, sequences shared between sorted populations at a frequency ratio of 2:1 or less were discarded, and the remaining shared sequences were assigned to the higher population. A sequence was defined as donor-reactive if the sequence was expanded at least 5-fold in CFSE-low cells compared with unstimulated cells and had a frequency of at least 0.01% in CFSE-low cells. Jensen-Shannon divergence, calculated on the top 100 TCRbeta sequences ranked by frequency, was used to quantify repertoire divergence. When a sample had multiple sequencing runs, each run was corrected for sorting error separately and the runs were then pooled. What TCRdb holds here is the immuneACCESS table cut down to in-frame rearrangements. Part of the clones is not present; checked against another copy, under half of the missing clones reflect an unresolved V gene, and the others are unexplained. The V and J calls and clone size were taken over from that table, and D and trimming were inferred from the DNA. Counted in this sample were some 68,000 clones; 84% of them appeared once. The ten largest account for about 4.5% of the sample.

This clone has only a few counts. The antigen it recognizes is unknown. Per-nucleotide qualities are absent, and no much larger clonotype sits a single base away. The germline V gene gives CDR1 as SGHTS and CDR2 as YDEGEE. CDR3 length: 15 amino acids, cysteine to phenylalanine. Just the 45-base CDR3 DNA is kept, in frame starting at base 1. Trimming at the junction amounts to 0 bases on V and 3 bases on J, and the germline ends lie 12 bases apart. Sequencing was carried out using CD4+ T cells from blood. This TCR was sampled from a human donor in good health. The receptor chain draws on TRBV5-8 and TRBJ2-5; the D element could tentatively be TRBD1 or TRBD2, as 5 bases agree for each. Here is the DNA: TGTGCCAGCAGCTTGGGGGGCCGAGGGGAAGAGACCCAGTACTTC. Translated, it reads CASSLGGRGEETQYF. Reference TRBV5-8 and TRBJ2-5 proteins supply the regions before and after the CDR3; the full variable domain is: EAGVTQSPTHLIKTRGQQATLRCSPISGHTSVYWYQQALGLGLQFLLWYDEGEERNRGNFPPRFSGRQFPNYSSELNVNALELEDSALYLCASSLGGRGEETQYFGPGTRLLVL.